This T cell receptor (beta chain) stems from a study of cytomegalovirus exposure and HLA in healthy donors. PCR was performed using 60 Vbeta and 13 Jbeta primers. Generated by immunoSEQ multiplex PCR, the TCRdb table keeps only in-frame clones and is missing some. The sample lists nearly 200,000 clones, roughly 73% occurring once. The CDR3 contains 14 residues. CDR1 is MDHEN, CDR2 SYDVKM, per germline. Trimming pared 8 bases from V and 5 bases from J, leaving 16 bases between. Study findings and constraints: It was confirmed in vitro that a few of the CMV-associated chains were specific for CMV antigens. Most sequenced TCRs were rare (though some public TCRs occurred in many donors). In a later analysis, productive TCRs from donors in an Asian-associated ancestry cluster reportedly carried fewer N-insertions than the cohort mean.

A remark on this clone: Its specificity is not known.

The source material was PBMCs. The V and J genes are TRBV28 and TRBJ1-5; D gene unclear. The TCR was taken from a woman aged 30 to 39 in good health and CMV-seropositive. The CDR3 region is CASERLGSDQPQHF. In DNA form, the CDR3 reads TGTGCCAGCGAAAGGTTAGGGAGCGATCAGCCCCAGCATTTT.